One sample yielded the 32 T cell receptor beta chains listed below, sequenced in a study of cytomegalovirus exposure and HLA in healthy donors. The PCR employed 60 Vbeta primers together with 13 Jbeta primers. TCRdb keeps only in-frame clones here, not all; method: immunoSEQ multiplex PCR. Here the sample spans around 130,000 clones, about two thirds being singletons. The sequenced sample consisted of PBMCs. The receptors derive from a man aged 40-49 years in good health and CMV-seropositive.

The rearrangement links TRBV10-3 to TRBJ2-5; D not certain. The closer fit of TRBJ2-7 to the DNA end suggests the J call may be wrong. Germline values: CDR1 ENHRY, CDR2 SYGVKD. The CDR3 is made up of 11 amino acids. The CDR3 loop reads CARSFPYEQYF. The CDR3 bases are TGTGCCAGGAGCTTCCCCTACGAGCAGTACTTC.

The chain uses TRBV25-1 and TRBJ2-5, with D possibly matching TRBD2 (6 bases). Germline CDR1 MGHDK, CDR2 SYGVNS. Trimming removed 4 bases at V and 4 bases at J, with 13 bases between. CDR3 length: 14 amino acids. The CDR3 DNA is TGTGCCAGCAGTGTGACTAGGGGATCAGAGACCCAGTACTTC. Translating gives CASSVTRGSETQYF.

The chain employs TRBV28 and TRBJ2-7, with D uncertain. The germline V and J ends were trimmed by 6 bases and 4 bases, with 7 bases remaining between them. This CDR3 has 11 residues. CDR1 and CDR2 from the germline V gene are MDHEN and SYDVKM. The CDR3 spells CASSLQYEQYF. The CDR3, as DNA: TGTGCCAGCAGCCTACAGTACGAGCAGTACTTC.

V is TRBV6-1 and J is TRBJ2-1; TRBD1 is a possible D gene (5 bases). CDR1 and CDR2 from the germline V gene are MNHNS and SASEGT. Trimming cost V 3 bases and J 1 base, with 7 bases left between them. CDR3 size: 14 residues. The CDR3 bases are TGTGCCAGCAGTGAGCAGGGATCCTACAATGAGCAGTTCTTC. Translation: CASSEQGSYNEQFF.

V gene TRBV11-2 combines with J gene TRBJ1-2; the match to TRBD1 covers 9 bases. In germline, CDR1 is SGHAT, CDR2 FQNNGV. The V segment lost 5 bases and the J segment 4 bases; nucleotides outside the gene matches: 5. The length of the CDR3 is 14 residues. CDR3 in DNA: TGTGCCAGCAGCCCGACAGGGGGGTTCTATGGCTACACCTTC. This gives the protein CASSPTGGFYGYTF.

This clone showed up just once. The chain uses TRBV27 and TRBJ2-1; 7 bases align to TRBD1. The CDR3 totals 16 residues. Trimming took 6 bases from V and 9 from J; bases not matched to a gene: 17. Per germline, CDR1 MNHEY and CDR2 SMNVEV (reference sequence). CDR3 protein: CASRAKTGVRFIEQFF. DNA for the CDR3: TGTGCCAGCAGGGCCAAAACAGGGGTTCGCTTTATTGAGCAGTTCTTC.

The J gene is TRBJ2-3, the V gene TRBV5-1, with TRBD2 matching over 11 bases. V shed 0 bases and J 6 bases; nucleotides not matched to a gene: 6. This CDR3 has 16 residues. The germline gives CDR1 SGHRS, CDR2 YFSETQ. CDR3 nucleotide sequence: TGCGCCAGCAGCTTGGATAGCGGGAGGGCGTTTGATACGCAGTATTTT. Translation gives CASSLDSGRAFDTQYF.

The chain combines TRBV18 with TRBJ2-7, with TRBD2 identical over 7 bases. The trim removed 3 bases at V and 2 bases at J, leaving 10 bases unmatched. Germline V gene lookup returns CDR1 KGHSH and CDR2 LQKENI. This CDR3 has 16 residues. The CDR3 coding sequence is TGTGCCAGCTCACCGGGAGTAGAGGGAGGGGCCTACGAGCAGTACTTC. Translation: CASSPGVEGGAYEQYF.

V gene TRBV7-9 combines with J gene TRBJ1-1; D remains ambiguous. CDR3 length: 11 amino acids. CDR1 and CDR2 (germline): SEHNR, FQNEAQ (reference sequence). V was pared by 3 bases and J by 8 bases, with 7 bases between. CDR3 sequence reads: CASSFHSEAFF. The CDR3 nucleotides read TGTGCCAGCAGCTTTCACTCGGAAGCTTTCTTT. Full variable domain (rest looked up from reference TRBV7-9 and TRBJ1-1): DTGVSQNPRHKITKRGQNVTFRCDPISEHNRLYWYRQTLGQGPEFLTYFQNEAQLEKSRLLSDRFSAERPKGSFSTLEIQRTEQGDSAMYLCASSFHSEAFFGQGTRLTVV.

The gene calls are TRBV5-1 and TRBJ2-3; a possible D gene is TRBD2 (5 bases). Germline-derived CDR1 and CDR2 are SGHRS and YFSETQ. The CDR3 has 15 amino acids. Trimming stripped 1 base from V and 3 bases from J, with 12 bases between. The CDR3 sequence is CASSLRGAETDTQYF. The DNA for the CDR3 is TGCGCCAGCAGCTTGCGGGGTGCGGAGACAGATACGCAGTATTTT.

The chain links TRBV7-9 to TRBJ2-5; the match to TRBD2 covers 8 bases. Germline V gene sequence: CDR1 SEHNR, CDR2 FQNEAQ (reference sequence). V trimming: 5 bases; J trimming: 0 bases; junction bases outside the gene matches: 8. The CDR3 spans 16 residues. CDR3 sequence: CASSPSGGGNQETQYF. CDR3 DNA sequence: TGTGCCAGCAGCCCCTCCGGCGGGGGGAACCAAGAGACCCAGTACTTC.

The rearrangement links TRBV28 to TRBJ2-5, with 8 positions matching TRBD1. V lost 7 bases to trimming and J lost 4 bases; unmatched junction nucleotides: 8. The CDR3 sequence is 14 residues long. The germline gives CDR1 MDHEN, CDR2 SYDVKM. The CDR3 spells CASTPGQVGETQYF. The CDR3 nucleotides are TGTGCCAGCACTCCGGGACAGGTGGGAGAGACCCAGTACTTC.

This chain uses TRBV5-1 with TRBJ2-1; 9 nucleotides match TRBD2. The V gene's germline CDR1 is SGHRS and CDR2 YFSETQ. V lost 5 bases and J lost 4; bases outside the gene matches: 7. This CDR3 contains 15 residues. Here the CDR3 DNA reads TGCGCCAGCAGTTTAGTGACTAGCGGTTACAATGAGCAGTTCTTC. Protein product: CASSLVTSGYNEQFF.

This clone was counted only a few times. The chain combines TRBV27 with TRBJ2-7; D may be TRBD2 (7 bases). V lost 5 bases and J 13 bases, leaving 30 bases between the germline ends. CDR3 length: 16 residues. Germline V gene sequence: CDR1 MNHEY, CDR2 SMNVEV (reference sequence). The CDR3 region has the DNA TGTGCCAGCAGTCCGATTGGGGGGGCGCCTACTAGATTCCCTTACTTC. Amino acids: CASSPIGGAPTRFPYF.

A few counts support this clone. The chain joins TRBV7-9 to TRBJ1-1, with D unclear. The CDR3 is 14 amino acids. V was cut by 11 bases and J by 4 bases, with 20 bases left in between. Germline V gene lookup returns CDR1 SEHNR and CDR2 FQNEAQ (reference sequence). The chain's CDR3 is CAGGPGILVTEAFF. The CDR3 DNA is TGTGCCGGAGGGCCGGGGATCTTGGTCACTGAAGCTTTCTTT.

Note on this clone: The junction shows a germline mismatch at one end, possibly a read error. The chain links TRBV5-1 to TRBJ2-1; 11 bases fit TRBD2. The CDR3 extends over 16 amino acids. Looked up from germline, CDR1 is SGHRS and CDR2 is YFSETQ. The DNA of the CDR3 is TGCGCCAGCAGGTTGGGGCTAGCGGGGGGTATGAATGAGCAGTTCTTC. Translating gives CASRLGLAGGMNEQFF.

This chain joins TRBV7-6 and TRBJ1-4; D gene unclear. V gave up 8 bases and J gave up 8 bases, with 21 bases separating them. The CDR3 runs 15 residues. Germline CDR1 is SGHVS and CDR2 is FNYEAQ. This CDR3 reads CASSISGREGEKLFF. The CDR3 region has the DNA TGTGCCAGCTCAATTTCGGGGAGGGAAGGGGAAAAACTGTTTTTT.

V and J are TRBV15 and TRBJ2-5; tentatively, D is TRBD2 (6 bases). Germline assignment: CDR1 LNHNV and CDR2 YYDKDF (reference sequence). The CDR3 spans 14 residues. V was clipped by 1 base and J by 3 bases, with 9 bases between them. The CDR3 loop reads CATSRAGVEETQYF. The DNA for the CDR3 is TGTGCCACCAGCAGAGCGGGGGTGGAAGAGACCCAGTACTTC.

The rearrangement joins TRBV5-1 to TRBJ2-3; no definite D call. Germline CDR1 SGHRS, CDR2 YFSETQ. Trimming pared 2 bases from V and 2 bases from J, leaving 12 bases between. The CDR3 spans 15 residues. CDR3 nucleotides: TGCGCCAGCAGCTTTGAGGTGTCATTCACAGATACGCAGTATTTT. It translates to CASSFEVSFTDTQYF.

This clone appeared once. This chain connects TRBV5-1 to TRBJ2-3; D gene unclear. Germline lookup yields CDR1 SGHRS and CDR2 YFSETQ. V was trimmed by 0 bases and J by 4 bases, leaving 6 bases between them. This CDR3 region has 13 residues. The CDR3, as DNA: TGCGCCAGCAGCTTGGTACTCCCAGATACGCAGTATTTT. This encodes CASSLVLPDTQYF. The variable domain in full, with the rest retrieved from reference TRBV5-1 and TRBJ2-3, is KAGVTQTPRYLIKTRGQQVTLSCSPISGHRSVSWYQQTPGQGLQFLFEYFSETQRNKGNFPGRFSGRQFSNSRSEMNVSTLELGDSALYLCASSLVLPDTQYFGPGTRLTVL.

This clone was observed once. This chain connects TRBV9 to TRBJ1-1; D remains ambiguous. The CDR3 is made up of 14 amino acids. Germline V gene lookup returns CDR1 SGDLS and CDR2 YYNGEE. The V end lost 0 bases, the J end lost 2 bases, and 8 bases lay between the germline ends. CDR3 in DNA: TGTGCCAGCAGCGTAGGGCAGGCAAACACTGAAGCTTTCTTT. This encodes CASSVGQANTEAFF.

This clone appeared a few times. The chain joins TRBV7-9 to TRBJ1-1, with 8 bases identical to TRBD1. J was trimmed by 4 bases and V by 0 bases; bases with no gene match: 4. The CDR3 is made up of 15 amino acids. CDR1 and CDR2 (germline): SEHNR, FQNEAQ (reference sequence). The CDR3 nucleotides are TGTGCCAGCAGCTTAGCTGCAGGGGGCGGCACTGAAGCTTTCTTT. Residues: CASSLAAGGGTEAFF. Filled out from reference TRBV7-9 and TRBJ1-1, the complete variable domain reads DTGVSQNPRHKITKRGQNVTFRCDPISEHNRLYWYRQTLGQGPEFLTYFQNEAQLEKSRLLSDRFSAERPKGSFSTLEIQRTEQGDSAMYLCASSLAAGGGTEAFFGQGTRLTVV.

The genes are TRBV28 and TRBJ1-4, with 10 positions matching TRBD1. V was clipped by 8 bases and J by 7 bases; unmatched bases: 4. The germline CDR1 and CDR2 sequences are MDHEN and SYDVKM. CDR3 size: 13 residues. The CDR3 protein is CASSGDRGEKLFF. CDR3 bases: TGTGCCAGCTCTGGGGACAGGGGTGAAAAACTGTTTTTT.

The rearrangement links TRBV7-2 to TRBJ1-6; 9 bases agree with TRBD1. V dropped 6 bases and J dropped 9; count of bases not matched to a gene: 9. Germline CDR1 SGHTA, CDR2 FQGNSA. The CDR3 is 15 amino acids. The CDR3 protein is CASRRVTGGASPLHF. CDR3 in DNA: TGTGCCAGCAGAAGAGTCACAGGGGGCGCTTCACCCCTCCACTTT.

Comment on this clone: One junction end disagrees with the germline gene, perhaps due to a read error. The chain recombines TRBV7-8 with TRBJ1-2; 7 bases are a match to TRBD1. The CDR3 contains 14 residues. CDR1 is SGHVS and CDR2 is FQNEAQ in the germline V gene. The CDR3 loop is CTSSLDRVRYGYTF. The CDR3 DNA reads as TGTACCAGCAGCTTAGACAGGGTGAGGTATGGCTACACCTTC.

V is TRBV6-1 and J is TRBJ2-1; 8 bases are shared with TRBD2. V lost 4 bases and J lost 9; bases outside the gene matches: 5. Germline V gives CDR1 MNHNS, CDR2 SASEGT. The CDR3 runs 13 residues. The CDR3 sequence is CASSVGGAGEQFF. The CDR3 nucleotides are TGTGCCAGCAGTGTCGGGGGGGCCGGTGAGCAGTTCTTC.

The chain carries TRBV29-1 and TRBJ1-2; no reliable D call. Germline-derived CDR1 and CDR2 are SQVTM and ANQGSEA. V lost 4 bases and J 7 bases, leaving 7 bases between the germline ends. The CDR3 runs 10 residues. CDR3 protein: CSVGLGGYTF. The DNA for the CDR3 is TGCAGCGTTGGACTCGGTGGCTACACCTTC.

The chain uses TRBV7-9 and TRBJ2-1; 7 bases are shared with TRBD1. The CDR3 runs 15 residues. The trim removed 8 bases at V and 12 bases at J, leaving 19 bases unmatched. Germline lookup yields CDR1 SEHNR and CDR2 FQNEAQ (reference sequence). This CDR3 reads CASLRDSVPLGVQFF. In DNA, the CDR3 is TGTGCCAGCCTAAGGGACAGTGTCCCTCTAGGTGTGCAGTTCTTC.

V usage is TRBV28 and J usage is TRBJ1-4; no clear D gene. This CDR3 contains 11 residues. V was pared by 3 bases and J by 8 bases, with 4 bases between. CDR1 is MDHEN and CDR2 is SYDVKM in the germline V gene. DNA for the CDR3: TGTGCCAGCAGTTTGCAGGAAAAACTGTTTTTT. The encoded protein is CASSLQEKLFF.

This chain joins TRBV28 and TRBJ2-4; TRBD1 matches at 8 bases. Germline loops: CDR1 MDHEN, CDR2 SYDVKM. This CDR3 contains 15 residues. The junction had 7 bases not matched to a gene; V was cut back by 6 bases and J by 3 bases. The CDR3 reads CASSTSDRVKNIQYF. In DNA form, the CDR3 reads TGTGCCAGCAGCACTTCGGACAGGGTCAAAAACATTCAGTACTTC.

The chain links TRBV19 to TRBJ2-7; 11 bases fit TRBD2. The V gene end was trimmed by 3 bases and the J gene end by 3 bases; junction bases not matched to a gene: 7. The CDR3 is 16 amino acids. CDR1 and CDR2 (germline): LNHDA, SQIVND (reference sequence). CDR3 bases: TGTGCCAGTAGTATCGGCCGTCTAGCGGGAGGCTACGAGCAGTACTTC. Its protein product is CASSIGRLAGGYEQYF.

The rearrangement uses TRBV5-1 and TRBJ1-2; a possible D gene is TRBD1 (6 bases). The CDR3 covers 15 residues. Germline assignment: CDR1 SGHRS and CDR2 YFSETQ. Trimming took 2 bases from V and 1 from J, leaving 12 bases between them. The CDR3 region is CASSFGTPHNYGYTF. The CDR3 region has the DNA TGCGCCAGCAGCTTCGGGACACCGCATAACTATGGCTACACCTTC.